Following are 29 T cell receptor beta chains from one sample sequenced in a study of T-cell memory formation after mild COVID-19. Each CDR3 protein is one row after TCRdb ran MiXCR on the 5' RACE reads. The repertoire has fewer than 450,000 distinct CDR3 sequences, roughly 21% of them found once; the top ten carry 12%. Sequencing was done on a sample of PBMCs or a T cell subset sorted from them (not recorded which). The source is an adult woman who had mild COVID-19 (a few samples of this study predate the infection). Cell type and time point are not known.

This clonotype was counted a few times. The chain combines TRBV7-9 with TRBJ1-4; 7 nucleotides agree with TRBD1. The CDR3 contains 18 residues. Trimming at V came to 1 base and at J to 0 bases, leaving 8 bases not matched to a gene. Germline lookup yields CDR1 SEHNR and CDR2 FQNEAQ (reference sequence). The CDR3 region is CASSLETGRASTNEKLFF. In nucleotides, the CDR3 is TGTGCCAGCAGCTTAGAGACAGGGAGGGCCTCAACTAATGAAAAACTGTTTTTT.

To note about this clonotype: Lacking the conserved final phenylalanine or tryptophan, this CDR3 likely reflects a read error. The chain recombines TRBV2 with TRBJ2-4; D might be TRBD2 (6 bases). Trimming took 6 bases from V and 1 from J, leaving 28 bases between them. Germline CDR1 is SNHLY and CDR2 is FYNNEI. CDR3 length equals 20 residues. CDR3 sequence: CASSRATGTTFGGAKNIQYL. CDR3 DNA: TGTGCCAGCAGCCGGGCTACCGGGACCACCTTTGGAGGGGCCAAAAACATTCAGTACTTA.

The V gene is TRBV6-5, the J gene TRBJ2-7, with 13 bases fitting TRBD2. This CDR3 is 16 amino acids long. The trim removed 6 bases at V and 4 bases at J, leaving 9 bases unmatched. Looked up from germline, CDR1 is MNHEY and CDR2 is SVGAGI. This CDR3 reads CASSTPRLAGGYEQYF. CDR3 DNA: TGTGCCAGCAGCACCCCTCGACTAGCGGGAGGTTACGAGCAGTACTTC.

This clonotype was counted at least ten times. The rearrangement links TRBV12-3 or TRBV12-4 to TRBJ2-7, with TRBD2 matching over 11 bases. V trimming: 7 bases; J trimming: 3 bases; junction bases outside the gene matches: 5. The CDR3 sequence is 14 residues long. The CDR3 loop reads CASMPGLAVYEQYF. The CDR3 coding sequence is TGTGCCAGCATGCCGGGACTAGCGGTCTACGAGCAGTACTTC.

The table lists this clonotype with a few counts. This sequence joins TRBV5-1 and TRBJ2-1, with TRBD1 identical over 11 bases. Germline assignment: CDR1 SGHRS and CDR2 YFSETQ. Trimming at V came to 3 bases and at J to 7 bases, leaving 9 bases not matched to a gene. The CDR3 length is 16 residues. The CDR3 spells CASSSLDRGLLNEQFF. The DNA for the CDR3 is TGCGCCAGCAGCTCGCTGGACAGGGGGCTTTTGAATGAGCAGTTCTTC.

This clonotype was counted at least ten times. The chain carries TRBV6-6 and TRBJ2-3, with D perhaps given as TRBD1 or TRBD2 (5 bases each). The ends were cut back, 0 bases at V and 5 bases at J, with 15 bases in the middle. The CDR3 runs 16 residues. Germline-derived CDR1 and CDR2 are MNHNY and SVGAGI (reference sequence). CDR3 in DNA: TGTGCCAGCAGTTACTCTGAGGGGCGCAGGTTAGATACGCAGTATTTT. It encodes CASSYSEGRRLDTQYF.

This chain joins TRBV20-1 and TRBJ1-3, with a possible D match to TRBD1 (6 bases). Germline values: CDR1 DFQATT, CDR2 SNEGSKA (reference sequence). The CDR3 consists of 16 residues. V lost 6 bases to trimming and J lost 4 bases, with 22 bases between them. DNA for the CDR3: TGCAGTGCCGTAAACCCGGGGACATCTTCAGGAAACACCATATATTTT. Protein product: CSAVNPGTSSGNTIYF.

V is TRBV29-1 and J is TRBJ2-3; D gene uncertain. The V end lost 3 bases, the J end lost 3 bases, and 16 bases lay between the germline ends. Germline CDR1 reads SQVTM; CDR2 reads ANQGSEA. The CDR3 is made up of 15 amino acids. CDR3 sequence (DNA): TGCAGCGTTGACTGGCTACGGGTGGGAACAGATACGCAGTATTTT. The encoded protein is CSVDWLRVGTDTQYF.

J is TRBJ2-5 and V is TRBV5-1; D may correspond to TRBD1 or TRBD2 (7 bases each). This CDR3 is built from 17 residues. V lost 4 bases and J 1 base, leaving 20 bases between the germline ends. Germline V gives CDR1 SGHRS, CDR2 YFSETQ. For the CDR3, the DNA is TGCGCCAGCAGCCAGGGGCGACAGGGAGGGGTCCAAGAGACCCAGTACTTC. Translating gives CASSQGRQGGVQETQYF.

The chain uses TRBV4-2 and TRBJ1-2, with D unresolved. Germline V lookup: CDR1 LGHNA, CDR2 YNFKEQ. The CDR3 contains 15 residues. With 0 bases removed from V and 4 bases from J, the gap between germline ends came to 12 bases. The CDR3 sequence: CASSQDRGPSYGYTF. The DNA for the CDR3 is TGTGCCAGCAGCCAAGACCGAGGGCCCAGCTATGGCTACACCTTC.

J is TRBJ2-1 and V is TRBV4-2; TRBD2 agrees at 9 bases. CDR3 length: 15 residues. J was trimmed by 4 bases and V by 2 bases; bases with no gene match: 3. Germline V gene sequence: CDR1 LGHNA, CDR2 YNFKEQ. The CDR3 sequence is CASSQKRGVYNEQFF. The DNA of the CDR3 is TGTGCCAGCAGCCAAAAGCGGGGGGTATACAATGAGCAGTTCTTC.

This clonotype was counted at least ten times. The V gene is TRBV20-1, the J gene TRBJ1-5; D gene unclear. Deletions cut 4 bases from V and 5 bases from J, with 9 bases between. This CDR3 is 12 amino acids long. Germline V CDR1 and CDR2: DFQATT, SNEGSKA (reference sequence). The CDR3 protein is CSATNPYQPQHF. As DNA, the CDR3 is TGCAGTGCTACAAACCCTTATCAGCCCCAGCATTTT.

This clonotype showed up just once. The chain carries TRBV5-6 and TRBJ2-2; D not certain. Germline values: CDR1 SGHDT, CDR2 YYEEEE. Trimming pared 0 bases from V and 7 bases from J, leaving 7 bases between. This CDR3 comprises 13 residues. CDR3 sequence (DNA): TGTGCCAGCAGCTTGGGAGTCTTCGGGGAGCTGTTTTTT. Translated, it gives CASSLGVFGELFF.

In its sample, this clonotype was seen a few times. DNA of the CDR3: TGCGCCAGCACTCCCAGGGAGGGCGCCTCCTACAATGAGCAGTTCTTC. Encoded protein: CASTPREGASYNEQFF. This chain uses TRBV5-1 with TRBJ2-1, with 7 bases identical to TRBD2. The germline CDR1 and CDR2 sequences are SGHRS and YFSETQ. V trimming: 6 bases; J trimming: 0 bases; junction bases outside the gene matches: 9. The CDR3 covers 16 residues.

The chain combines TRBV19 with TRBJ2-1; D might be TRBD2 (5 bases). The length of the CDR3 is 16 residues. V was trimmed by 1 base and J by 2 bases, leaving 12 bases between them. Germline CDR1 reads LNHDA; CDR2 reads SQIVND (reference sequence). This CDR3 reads CASSIGEGITYNEQFF. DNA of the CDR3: TGTGCCAGTAGTATAGGTGAGGGAATCACCTACAATGAGCAGTTCTTC.

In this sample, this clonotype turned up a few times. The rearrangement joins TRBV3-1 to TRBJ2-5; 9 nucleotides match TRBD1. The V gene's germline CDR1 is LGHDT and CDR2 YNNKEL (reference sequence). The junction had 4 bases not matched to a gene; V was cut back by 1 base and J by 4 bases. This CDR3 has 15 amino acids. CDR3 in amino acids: CASSQGGTGLETQYF. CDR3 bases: TGTGCCAGCAGCCAAGGAGGGACAGGGTTAGAGACCCAGTACTTC.

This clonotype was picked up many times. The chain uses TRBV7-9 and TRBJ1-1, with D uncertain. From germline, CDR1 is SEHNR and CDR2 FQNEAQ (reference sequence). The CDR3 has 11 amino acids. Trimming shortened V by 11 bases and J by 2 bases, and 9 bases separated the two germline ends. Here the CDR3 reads CAGADNTEAFF. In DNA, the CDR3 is TGTGCCGGAGCCGATAACACTGAAGCTTTCTTT. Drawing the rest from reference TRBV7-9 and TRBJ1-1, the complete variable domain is DTGVSQNPRHKITKRGQNVTFRCDPISEHNRLYWYRQTLGQGPEFLTYFQNEAQLEKSRLLSDRFSAERPKGSFSTLEIQRTEQGDSAMYLCAGADNTEAFFGQGTRLTVV.

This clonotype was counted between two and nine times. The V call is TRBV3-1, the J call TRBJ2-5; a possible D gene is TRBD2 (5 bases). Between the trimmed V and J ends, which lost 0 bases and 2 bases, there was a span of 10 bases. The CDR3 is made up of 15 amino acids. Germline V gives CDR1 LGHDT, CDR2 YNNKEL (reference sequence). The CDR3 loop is CASSQDRLAQETQYF. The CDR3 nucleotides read TGTGCCAGCAGCCAAGATAGGCTAGCTCAAGAGACCCAGTACTTC.

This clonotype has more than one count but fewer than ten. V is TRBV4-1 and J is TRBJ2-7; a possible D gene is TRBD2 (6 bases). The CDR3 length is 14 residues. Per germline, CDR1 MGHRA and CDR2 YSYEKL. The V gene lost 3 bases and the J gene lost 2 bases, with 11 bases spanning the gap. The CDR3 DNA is TGCGCCAGCAGCCATAGCGGCTTTACCTACGAGCAGTACTTC. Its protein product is CASSHSGFTYEQYF.

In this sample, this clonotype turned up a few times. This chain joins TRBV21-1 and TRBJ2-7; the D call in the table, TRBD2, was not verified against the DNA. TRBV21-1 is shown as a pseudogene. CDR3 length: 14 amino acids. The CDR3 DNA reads TGTGCCATCCTCTCGGGGGGAGGGAGCTACGAGCAGTACTTC. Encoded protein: CAILSGGGSYEQYF.

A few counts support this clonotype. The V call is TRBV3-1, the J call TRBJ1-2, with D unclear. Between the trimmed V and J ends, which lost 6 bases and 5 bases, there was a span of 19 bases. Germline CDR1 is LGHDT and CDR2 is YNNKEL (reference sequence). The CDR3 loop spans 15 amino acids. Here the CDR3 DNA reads TGTGCCAGCAGTCCTGCTCGGATAGATGTTTATGGCTACACCTTC. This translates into CASSPARIDVYGYTF.

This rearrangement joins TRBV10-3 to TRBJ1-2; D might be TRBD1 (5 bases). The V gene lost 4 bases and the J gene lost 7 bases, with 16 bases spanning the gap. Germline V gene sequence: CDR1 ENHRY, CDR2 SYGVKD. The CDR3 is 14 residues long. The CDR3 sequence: CAISAVGASGGYTF. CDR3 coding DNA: TGTGCCATCAGTGCAGTCGGGGCAAGTGGTGGCTACACCTTC.

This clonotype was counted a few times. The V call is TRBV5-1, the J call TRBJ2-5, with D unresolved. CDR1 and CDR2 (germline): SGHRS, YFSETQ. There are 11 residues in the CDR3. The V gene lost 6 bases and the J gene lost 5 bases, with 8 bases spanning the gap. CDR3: CASMGEETQYF. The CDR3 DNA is TGCGCCAGCATGGGTGAGGAGACCCAGTACTTC.

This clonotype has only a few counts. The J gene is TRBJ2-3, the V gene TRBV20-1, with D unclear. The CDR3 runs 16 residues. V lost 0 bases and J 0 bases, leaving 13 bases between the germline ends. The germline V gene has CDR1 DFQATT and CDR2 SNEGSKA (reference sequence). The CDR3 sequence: CSARDHWARSTDTQYF. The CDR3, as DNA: TGCAGTGCTAGAGATCACTGGGCCCGAAGCACAGATACGCAGTATTTT.

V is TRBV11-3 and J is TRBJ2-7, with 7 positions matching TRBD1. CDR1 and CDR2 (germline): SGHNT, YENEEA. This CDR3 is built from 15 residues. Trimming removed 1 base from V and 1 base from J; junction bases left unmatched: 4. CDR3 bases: TGTGCCAGCAGCTTAGCGTCCAGGGGGTCCTACGAGCAGTACTTC. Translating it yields CASSLASRGSYEQYF. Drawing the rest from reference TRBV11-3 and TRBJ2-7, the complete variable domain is EAGVVQSPRYKIIEKKQPVAFWCNPISGHNTLYWYLQNLGQGPELLIRYENEEAVDDSQLPKDRFSAERLKGVDSTLKIQPAELGDSAVYLCASSLASRGSYEQYFGPGTRLTVT.

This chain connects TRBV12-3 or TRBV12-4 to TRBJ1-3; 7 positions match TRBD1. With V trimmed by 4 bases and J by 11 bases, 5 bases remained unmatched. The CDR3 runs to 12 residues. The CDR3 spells CASSSTGLSIYF. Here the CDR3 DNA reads TGTGCCAGCAGTTCGACAGGGCTTTCCATATATTTT.

For the CDR3, the DNA is TGTGCCAGCAGTCCAGGACTAGTTGGCGCAGATACGCAGTATTTT. The encoded protein is CASSPGLVGADTQYF. V is TRBV6-6 and J is TRBJ2-3; 7 nucleotides agree with TRBD2. J gave up 4 bases and V 5 bases, and 9 bases lay outside the gene matches. Germline values: CDR1 MNHNY, CDR2 SVGAGI (reference sequence). This CDR3 spans 15 amino acids.

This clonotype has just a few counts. The DNA of the CDR3 is TGTGCCAGCAGCTTAGGGTGGGAGGCCCCGGGGTCCTACAATGAGCAGTTCTTC. As protein: CASSLGWEAPGSYNEQFF. This chain uses TRBV7-3 with TRBJ2-1; possible D gene TRBD2, 6 bases. V was clipped by 2 bases and J by 1 base, with 18 bases between them. The germline gives CDR1 SGHTA, CDR2 FQGTGA. This CDR3 region has 18 residues.

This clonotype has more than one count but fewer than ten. CDR3 residues: CATSQIGWYAEAFF. In DNA form, the CDR3 reads TGTGCCACCAGCCAGATCGGTTGGTACGCTGAAGCTTTCTTT. The V and J genes are TRBV15 and TRBJ1-1; D is unresolved. Germline V lookup: CDR1 LNHNV, CDR2 YYDKDF (reference sequence). Trimming shortened V by 5 bases and J by 6 bases, and 16 bases separated the two germline ends. The CDR3 is made up of 14 amino acids.